These T cell receptor beta chains were read from a single sample in a study of cytomegalovirus exposure and HLA in healthy donors. The assay was immunoSEQ multiplex PCR, and TCRdb's table has in-frame clones only and misses some. Of 150,000 to 200,000 clones in the sample, around 77% were seen once. The sequenced sample consisted of PBMCs. These receptors were taken from a woman aged 25 to 39 in good health and CMV-seronegative. CDR3s include the opening cysteine and the closing phenylalanine or tryptophan.

V	J	CDR3
TRBV11-2	TRBJ2-7	CASSLGLSTLGVYEQYF
TRBV19	TRBJ2-2	CASSPNRGQGFVTGELFF
TRBV4-2	TRBJ2-5	CASSPRLAGTQETQYF
TRBV27	TRBJ2-7	CASSFSPREQYF
TRBV5-1	TRBJ2-2	CASSIRGHMSDTGELFF
TRBV5-1	TRBJ2-3	CATTDGSTDTQYF
TRBV7-3	TRBJ1-2	CASSLGGTGFYGYTF
TRBV5-1	TRBJ1-2	CASSTGTGGPYGYTF
TRBV4-3	TRBJ2-7	CASSQGYRSSYEQYF
TRBV5-1	TRBJ2-1	CASSDLAGGYNEQFF
TRBV14	TRBJ2-7	CASSQTGHYEQYF
TRBV19	TRBJ2-3	CASSWREYTDTQYF
TRBV19	TRBJ2-7	CASSEAGTGVRNEQYF
TRBV5-1	TRBJ1-4	CASSVAGIEKLFF
TRBV5-1	TRBJ1-1	CASSDIRQGDTEAFF
TRBV4-3	TRBJ1-4	CASSQGAPGEKLFF
TRBV30	TRBJ1-4	CAWRFWAGEKLFF
TRBV4-3	TRBJ2-7	CASSQEPKTGMYF
TRBV7-2	TRBJ2-7	CASTPGLAGGLEQYF
TRBV10-1	TRBJ2-2	CASSESSLRPTGELFF
TRBV19	TRBJ1-1	CASRTVLNTEAFF
TRBV5-6	TRBJ2-7	CASSLGVSYEQYF
TRBV7-3	TRBJ2-3	CASSHGLGSTDTQYF
TRBV6-4	TRBJ1-5	CASSPGTGLPQHF
TRBV7-9	TRBJ2-5	CASSLAQGDETQYF
TRBV10-3	TRBJ2-7	CAISQTRQGAYEQYF
TRBV10-1	TRBJ1-5	CASSESGGGQPQHF
TRBV6-1	TRBJ1-2	CASSKRTGEHYGYTF
TRBV4-3	TRBJ2-7	CASSQDPRQGNYEQYF
TRBV7-2	TRBJ2-7	CASSSSGTGSYEQYF
TRBV19	TRBJ2-2	CASRTGGLSGELFF
TRBV5-6	TRBJ2-7	CASSLLQGSYEQYF
TRBV7-7	TRBJ2-1	CASSPGTAQYNEQFF
TRBV5-4	TRBJ1-1	CASSSTKGKTEAFF
TRBV5-1	TRBJ2-1	CASSFPSGPYNEQFF
TRBV7-9	TRBJ2-5	CASSLALPGETQYF
TRBV5-1	TRBJ2-5	CASSLAPSGEWGETQYF
TRBV6-5	TRBJ1-2	CASSSRGGQGYGYTF